Detailed here is one T cell receptor beta chain. Patients of the Seattle cohort, enrolled during active infection, were followed longitudinally. The sample originates from a study of blood T cell repertoires in COVID-19. At the level of the study: Nucleic acid was either cDNA or gDNA, and it came from T cells, B-cell-depleted T cells, or PBMCs.

CDR1 MGHDK and CDR2 SYGVNS come from the germline V gene. The CDR3 totals 14 residues. Between the trimmed V and J ends, which lost 6 bases and 0 bases, there was a span of 11 bases. Per the authors' pipeline: Estimation of nucleated cell counts was performed using reference gene primer amplification. Some clones are missing from TCRdb's copy, which holds only in-frame ones; the method was immunoSEQ multiplex PCR. V and J calls and clone size are as listed in that table; D and trimming were resolved from the DNA. The data contain around 170,000 clones, around 84% of them singletons. Sequencing used peripheral blood. This clonotype was obtained from a man aged 55 to 69 with COVID-19, enrolled during active disease. This chain links TRBV25-1 with TRBJ1-2; D is uncertain. Here the CDR3 DNA reads TGTGCCAGCAGCCCAGGACTAGCTAACTATGGCTACACCTTC. The encoded protein is CASSPGLANYGYTF.